The 21 T cell receptor beta chains reported below all come from one sample, sequenced in a study of cytomegalovirus exposure and HLA in healthy donors. Both 60 Vbeta primers and 13 Jbeta primers went into the PCR. TCRdb keeps only in-frame clones here, not all; method: immunoSEQ multiplex PCR. The sample holds more than 150,000 clones, about 80% seen once. Sequenced: PBMCs. The receptors were sampled from a man aged 40-50 years in good health and CMV-seronegative.

The J gene is TRBJ2-7, the V gene TRBV4-1, with a tentative D call TRBD1 (6 bases). CDR1 is MGHRA, CDR2 YSYEKL, per germline. The CDR3 has 12 amino acids. Trimming cost V 9 bases and J 1 base, with 10 bases left between them. CDR3 in DNA: TGCGCCAGTTCGACAGGTTCCTACGAGCAGTACTTC. It specifies CASSTGSYEQYF.

The chain is built from TRBV11-3 and TRBJ2-1, with D possibly being TRBD1 (5 bases). CDR1 and CDR2 from the germline V gene are SGHNT and YENEEA. The CDR3 is 12 residues long. With 3 bases removed from V and 6 bases from J, the gap between germline ends came to 6 bases. CDR3 sequence reads: CASSFDSNEQFF. In DNA form, the CDR3 reads TGTGCCAGCAGCTTTGACAGCAATGAGCAGTTCTTC.

Here the CDR3 DNA reads TGTGCCAGCAGTTACTCGACAGGGGGCACCGGGGAGCTGTTTTTT. Protein sequence: CASSYSTGGTGELFF. The chain is built from TRBV6-6 and TRBJ2-2, with 9 bases identical to TRBD1. V was clipped by 0 bases and J by 4 bases; unmatched bases: 0. This CDR3 has 15 residues. Germline assignment: CDR1 MNHNY and CDR2 SVGAGI (reference sequence).

V and J are TRBV30 and TRBJ1-2; a weak D match, TRBD1 (6 bases). Deletions cut 4 bases from V and 0 bases from J, with 6 bases between. The CDR3 length is 12 residues. Per the germline V gene, CDR1 is GTSNPN and CDR2 is SVGIG (reference sequence). CDR3 in amino acids: CAWTGANYGYTF. The DNA of the CDR3 is TGTGCCTGGACAGGGGCTAACTATGGCTACACCTTC.

The gene calls are TRBV5-5 and TRBJ2-3; a possible D gene is TRBD2 (7 bases). In germline, CDR1 is SGHKS, CDR2 YYEKEE (reference sequence). V dropped 3 bases and J dropped 1 base, with 12 bases sitting between them. CDR3 length: 15 amino acids. CDR3 amino acids: CASSSREGGTDTQYF. Written as DNA, the CDR3 is TGTGCCAGCAGCTCCAGGGAGGGGGGCACAGATACGCAGTATTTT. The full variable domain, completed using reference TRBV5-5 and TRBJ2-3, is DAGVTQSPTHLIKTRGQQVTLRCSPISGHKSVSWYQQVLGQGPQFIFQYYEKEERGRGNFPDRFSARQFPNYSSELNVNALLLGDSALYLCASSSREGGTDTQYFGPGTRLTVL.

This chain links TRBV13 with TRBJ1-3; D not resolved. This CDR3 contains 15 residues. V was cut by 4 bases and J by 0 bases, with 10 bases left in between. Looked up from germline, CDR1 is PRHDT and CDR2 is FYEKMQ (reference sequence). The CDR3 reads CASSSGRGSGNTIYF. CDR3 in DNA: TGTGCCAGCAGCTCCGGACGGGGCTCTGGAAACACCATATATTTT.

V usage is TRBV11-3 and J usage is TRBJ2-5; 9 positions match TRBD1. Germline-derived CDR1 and CDR2 are SGHNT and YENEEA. The CDR3 extends over 17 amino acids. With V trimmed by 2 bases and J by 0 bases, 7 bases remained unmatched. Here the CDR3 reads CASSLTVGTGYQETQYF. As DNA, the CDR3 is TGTGCCAGCAGCTTAACGGTCGGGACAGGGTACCAAGAGACCCAGTACTTC.

This clone was found a few times. J is TRBJ2-7 and V is TRBV25-1; TRBD1 matches 8 bases. CDR1 MGHDK and CDR2 SYGVNS come from the germline V gene. V trimming: 3 bases; J trimming: 4 bases; junction bases outside the gene matches: 5. The CDR3 has 14 residues. The CDR3 DNA is TGTGCCAGCAGTGACGGGACAGGAACTTACGAGCAGTACTTC. This codes for CASSDGTGTYEQYF.

A remark on this clone: At one of its ends the junction is not consistent with the germline gene, which may arise from a read error. The same CDR3 is also encoded by other DNA sequences in this sample. The chain combines TRBV19 with TRBJ1-5; 12 bases are shared with TRBD1. Germline V gene lookup returns CDR1 LNHDA and CDR2 SQIVND (reference sequence). The CDR3 contains 15 residues. The CDR3 spells CASRTGTGGNQPQHF. DNA for the CDR3: TGTGCCAGTAGGACCGGGACAGGGGGCAACCAGCCCCAGCATTTT.

The gene calls are TRBV28 and TRBJ1-4, with D perhaps TRBD1 (6 bases). This CDR3 is 14 amino acids long. The germline gives CDR1 MDHEN, CDR2 SYDVKM. Trimming shortened V by 5 bases and J by 7 bases, and 14 bases separated the two germline ends. The CDR3 DNA reads TGTGCCAGCAGTCCACAGGGATTGGGTGAAAAACTGTTTTTT. Protein sequence: CASSPQGLGEKLFF.

The chain recombines TRBV7-2 with TRBJ2-1; no firm D call. Trimming shortened V by 3 bases and J by 6 bases, and 6 bases separated the two germline ends. The CDR3 length is 12 residues. Germline V lookup: CDR1 SGHTA, CDR2 FQGNSA. The DNA for the CDR3 is TGTGCCAGCAGCTTGGCCCGCAATGAGCAGTTCTTC. Protein: CASSLARNEQFF.

The chain employs TRBV7-3 and TRBJ2-3, with 7 nucleotides matching TRBD1. Trimming removed 1 base from V and 2 bases from J; junction bases left unmatched: 12. Germline lookup yields CDR1 SGHTA and CDR2 FQGTGA. The CDR3 is 18 residues long. Written as DNA, the CDR3 is TGTGCCAGCAGCTTAATGGGGGTTGCAGGGGGATCCACAGATACGCAGTATTTT. Protein product: CASSLMGVAGGSTDTQYF.

The J gene is TRBJ1-3, the V gene TRBV5-6; D might be TRBD1 (5 bases). Germline assignment: CDR1 SGHDT and CDR2 YYEEEE. This CDR3 contains 14 residues. The V end was cut by 3 bases, the J end by 8 bases, with 15 bases between. CDR3 bases: TGTGCCAGCAGCTGGGGGAGGGGCACGGACACCATATATTTT. As protein: CASSWGRGTDTIYF.

This chain joins TRBV15 and TRBJ2-3, with TRBD1 matching 7 bases. From germline, CDR1 is LNHNV and CDR2 YYDKDF (reference sequence). V shed 8 bases and J 3 bases; nucleotides not matched to a gene: 11. CDR3 length: 15 amino acids. The CDR3 sequence: CATEIQGVLTDTQYF. The CDR3 region has the DNA TGTGCCACCGAGATTCAGGGGGTATTGACAGATACGCAGTATTTT. Full variable domain (outside the CDR3, taken from reference TRBV15 and TRBJ2-3): DAMVIQNPRYQVTQFGKPVTLSCSQTLNHNVMYWYQQKSSQAPKLLFHYYDKDFNNEADTPDNFQSRRPNTSFCFLDIRSPGLGDTAMYLCATEIQGVLTDTQYFGPGTRLTVL.

The chain carries TRBV6-5 and TRBJ2-7, with unresolved D. Germline V gives CDR1 MNHEY, CDR2 SVGAGI. This CDR3 contains 16 residues. The V end lost 2 bases, the J end lost 0 bases, and 14 bases lay between the germline ends. The CDR3 here is CASSYGSGLGSYEQYF. CDR3 nucleotides: TGTGCCAGCAGTTACGGCTCTGGGCTGGGCTCCTACGAGCAGTACTTC.

The CDR3 region has the DNA TGTGCCTCCGGACAGGGGGCAGGGGAGACCCAGTACTTC. It specifies CASGQGAGETQYF. J is TRBJ2-5 and V is TRBV30, with TRBD1 identical over 11 bases. The germline V gene encodes CDR1 GTSNPN and CDR2 SVGIG (reference sequence). The CDR3 is 13 amino acids. V shed 7 bases and J 5 bases; nucleotides not matched to a gene: 6.

For the CDR3, the DNA is TGTGCCAGCAGCTTGGGGTTACAGGGGCCCCATGGCTACACCTTC. It yields the protein CASSLGLQGPHGYTF. This chain joins TRBV5-6 and TRBJ1-2, with TRBD1 matching over 7 bases. Per the germline V gene, CDR1 is SGHDT and CDR2 is YYEEEE. The V segment lost 0 bases and the J segment 6 bases; nucleotides outside the gene matches: 8. This CDR3 is built from 15 residues.

This chain uses TRBV11-3 with TRBJ1-1; no firm D call. This CDR3 comprises 14 residues. In germline, CDR1 is SGHNT, CDR2 YENEEA. Trimming took 5 bases from V and 1 from J, leaving 11 bases between them. Here the CDR3 reads CASSTSDGNTEAFF. CDR3 DNA sequence: TGTGCCAGCAGCACTAGCGACGGGAACACTGAAGCTTTCTTT.

V usage is TRBV7-2 and J usage is TRBJ2-2; D is perhaps TRBD1 (5 bases). The germline V gene encodes CDR1 SGHTA and CDR2 FQGNSA. V shed 4 bases and J shed 10 bases, with 16 bases lying between them. The CDR3 covers 14 residues. The CDR3 DNA follows: TGTGCCAGCAGCTCAACTCCAGGGTCGGTGGAGCTGTTTTTT. This codes for CASSSTPGSVELFF.

The gene calls are TRBV9 and TRBJ2-5; 9 nucleotides align to TRBD2. The ends lost 0 bases at V and 5 bases at J; junction bases unmatched: 8. The germline V gene encodes CDR1 SGDLS and CDR2 YYNGEE. The CDR3 length is 16 residues. CDR3 sequence: CASSVGVAGVGETQYF. CDR3 sequence (DNA): TGTGCCAGCAGCGTAGGAGTAGCGGGAGTGGGGGAGACCCAGTACTTC.

The table lists this clone with a few counts. This chain joins TRBV28 and TRBJ2-7; the match to TRBD1 covers 7 bases. Trimming at V came to 6 bases and at J to 3 bases, leaving 5 bases not matched to a gene. This CDR3 has 13 residues. Germline loops: CDR1 MDHEN, CDR2 SYDVKM. The CDR3 loop reads CASRTGQIYEQYF. The CDR3 nucleotides read TGTGCCAGCAGAACGGGACAGATCTACGAGCAGTACTTC.